This entry features one TCR beta chain sequence. Its cognate antigen is unknown. Each patient came to thyroid surgery without any prior treatment (of any kind). CDR3 length: 15 amino acids. V lost 0 bases to trimming and J lost 4 bases, with 13 bases between them. Looked up from germline, CDR1 is SGHRS and CDR2 is YFSETQ. These data originate in a study of metastatic and nonmetastatic thyroid tumors. Study overall: Repertoire comparison spanned blood and tumor or nodule tissue of malignant and benign thyroid patients. Study outcomes and limitations: Reported TCR beta diversity, measured in blood and tumor, was significantly higher for malignant thyroid tumors than for benign nodules.

Per the original data handling: Clinicopathological groups supplied CDR3 differences that were used to build a distant-metastasis classifier for papillary thyroid cancer. TCRdb reassembled clones from the PCR reads with MiXCR. The V and J calls shown here were made by TCRdb, not taken from the authors' results. The data hold some 7,400 clones, with over 25% observed a single time. The sequencing input was adjacent normal tissue. The receptor was isolated from a male donor with papillary thyroid cancer or a benign thyroid nodule (not recorded which). Some clones in this sample may be carry-over from other donors' samples. The chain combines TRBV5-1 with TRBJ1-2; perhaps TRBD1 as D (5 bases). The CDR3 DNA reads as TGCGCCAGCAGCTTGGATAGGGGTGGACTCTATGGCTACACCTTC. It translates to CASSLDRGGLYGYTF.